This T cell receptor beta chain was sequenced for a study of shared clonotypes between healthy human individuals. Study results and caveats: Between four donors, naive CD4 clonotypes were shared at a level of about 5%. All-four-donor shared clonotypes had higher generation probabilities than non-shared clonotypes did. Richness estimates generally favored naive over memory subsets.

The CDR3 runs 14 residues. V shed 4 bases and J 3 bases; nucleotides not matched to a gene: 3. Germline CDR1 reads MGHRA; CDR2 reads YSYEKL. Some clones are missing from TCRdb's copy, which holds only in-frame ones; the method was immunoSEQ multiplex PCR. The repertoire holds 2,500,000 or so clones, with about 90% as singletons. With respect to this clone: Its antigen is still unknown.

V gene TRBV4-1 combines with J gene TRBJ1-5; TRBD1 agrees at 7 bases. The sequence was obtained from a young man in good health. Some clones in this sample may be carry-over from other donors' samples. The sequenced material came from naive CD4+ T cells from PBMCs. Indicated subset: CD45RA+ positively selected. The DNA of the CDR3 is TGCGCCAGCAGCCGACAGGGCCTCAATCAGCCCCAGCATTTT. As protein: CASSRQGLNQPQHF.